Listed below are T cell receptor beta chains from one sample, sequenced in a study of beta chain features in type 1 diabetes. The table came from immunoSEQ multiplex PCR; TCRdb's copy has only in-frame clones and leaves some out. The table shows approximately 280,000 clones, with 15% occurring only once. The specimen was naive CD4+ T cells from blood. These receptors came from a man between 18 and 29 years old with type 1 diabetes. Both conserved end residues are part of each CDR3. A D gene is named only where the DNA matches it firmly. The size entry is marked missing in some rows and otherwise reads once, few, many or a size class.

j_call clone_size d_call cdr3_length v_call cdr3_aa cdr3_nt
TRBJ1-5 NA TRBD1 16 TRBV7-9 CASSLGTGFRNQPQHF TGTGCCAGCAGCCTCGGGACAGGGTTTCGCAATCAGCCCCAGCATTTT
TRBJ2-7 NA TRBD2 15 TRBV7-2 CASSLVPGGLGEQYF TGTGCCAGCAGCTTAGTACCGGGGGGGCTGGGCGAGCAGTACTTC
TRBJ2-2 NA NA 15 TRBV5-4 CASSLKAGQGGELFF TGTGCCAGCAGCTTGAAGGCCGGGCAGGGGGGGGAGCTGTTTTTT
TRBJ1-5 NA NA 14 TRBV6-5 CASSYNSYNQPQHF TGTGCCAGCAGTTACAACAGCTACAATCAGCCCCAGCATTTT
TRBJ2-1 NA NA 13 TRBV7-2 CASSLRVDNEQFF TGTGCCAGCAGCCTGAGGGTAGACAATGAGCAGTTCTTC
TRBJ2-2 NA NA 16 TRBV9 CASSVDGGATTGELFF TGTGCCAGCAGCGTAGATGGAGGGGCCACAACCGGGGAGCTGTTTTTT
TRBJ1-6 NA NA 15 TRBV18 CASSPDSRHNSPLHF TGTGCCAGCTCACCAGACAGCCGACATAATTCACCCCTCCACTTT
TRBJ2-3 NA NA 14 TRBV5-1 CASSLERAEDTQYF TGCGCCAGCAGCTTGGAGCGGGCCGAAGATACGCAGTATTTT
TRBJ2-7 few TRBD1 15 TRBV5-1 CASSLAGQGSYEQYF TGCGCCAGCAGCTTGGCCGGACAGGGTTCCTACGAGCAGTACTTC
TRBJ2-1 NA TRBD2 16 TRBV28 CASSSPTSGTYNEQFF TGTGCCAGCAGTTCTCCGACTAGCGGGACATACAATGAGCAGTTCTTC
TRBJ1-2 NA NA 14 TRBV28 CASSFRFGLAGYTF TGTGCCAGCAGTTTCCGGTTCGGACTGGCTGGCTACACCTTC
TRBJ2-1 NA NA 11 TRBV19 CASMEGGEQFF TGTGCCAGTATGGAGGGGGGGGAGCAGTTCTTC
TRBJ2-7 few NA 15 TRBV28 CASSLTGKSSYEQYF TGTGCCAGCAGTTTAACAGGGAAGAGCTCCTACGAGCAGTACTTC
TRBJ2-7 NA TRBD1 15 TRBV6-5 CASSKRQGLGYEQYF TGTGCCAGCAGTAAACGACAGGGCCTCGGCTACGAGCAGTACTTC
TRBJ2-2 few NA 13 TRBV7-2 CASSQELTGELFF TGTGCCAGCAGCCAAGAACTAACCGGGGAGCTGTTTTTT
TRBJ2-2 few NA 15 TRBV4-1 CASSQELITTGELFF TGCGCCAGCAGCCAAGAACTGATAACTACAGGGGAGCTGTTTTTT
TRBJ1-1 few TRBD1 15 TRBV5-1 CASSFNRGMNTEAFF TGCGCCAGCAGCTTCAACAGGGGAATGAACACTGAAGCTTTCTTT
TRBJ2-1 few TRBD2 16 TRBV5-1 CASSFGLAGLYNEQFF TGCGCCAGCAGCTTCGGACTAGCGGGGCTCTACAATGAGCAGTTCTTC
TRBJ1-2 NA TRBD1 14 TRBV10-3 CAISDPTGAYGYTF TGTGCCATCAGTGACCCGACAGGGGCATATGGCTACACCTTC
TRBJ1-1 few NA 14 TRBV5-4 CASSLAQGNTEAFF TGTGCCAGCAGCTTGGCACAGGGGAACACTGAAGCTTTCTTT
TRBJ2-7 NA NA 11 TRBV20-1 CSWGGRGEQYF TGCAGTTGGGGGGGGCGAGGCGAGCAGTACTTC
TRBJ2-2 few NA 14 TRBV11-2 CANRQSANTGELFF TGTGCCAACCGACAGTCCGCAAACACCGGGGAGCTGTTTTTT
TRBJ2-3 NA TRBD2 16 TRBV29-1 CSVVPSGRTDTNTQYF TGCAGCGTTGTGCCTAGCGGGAGGACAGATACAAATACGCAGTATTTT
TRBJ2-6 NA NA 17 TRBV9 CASSVGSGGSGANVLTF TGTGCCAGCAGCGTAGGAAGCGGTGGCTCTGGGGCCAACGTCCTGACTTTC
TRBJ2-5 NA NA 12 TRBV25-1 CASSGSLETQYF TGTGCCAGCAGTGGGTCACTAGAGACCCAGTACTTC
TRBJ2-1 NA TRBD2 16 TRBV7-9 CASSLKRDSRNNEQFF TGTGCCAGCAGCTTAAAGCGGGACTCCCGCAACAATGAGCAGTTCTTC
TRBJ2-1 few NA 16 TRBV15 CATSNTRGSDYNEQFF TGTGCCACCAGCAATACACGAGGTTCAGACTACAATGAGCAGTTCTTC
TRBJ2-3 NA NA 14 TRBV27 CASSLWGGGDTQYF TGTGCCAGCAGTCTGTGGGGGGGCGGAGATACGCAGTATTTT
TRBJ1-2 few NA 13 TRBV7-2 CASTSTSDYGYTF TGTGCCAGCACCTCCACGAGCGATTATGGCTACACCTTC
TRBJ2-1 few NA 13 TRBV6-1 CASSESLRNEQFF TGTGCCAGCAGTGAATCTTTGAGAAATGAGCAGTTCTTC
TRBJ2-7 few NA 14 TRBV19 CASSIIARGHEQYF TGTGCCAGTAGTATCATCGCCAGGGGCCACGAGCAGTACTTC
TRBJ1-2 NA NA 12 TRBV28 CASSQGNYGYTF TGTGCCAGCAGTCAGGGGAACTATGGCTACACCTTC
TRBJ1-5 few TRBD1 16 TRBV28 CASRIIGTGGNQPQHF TGTGCCAGCAGGATCATCGGGACAGGGGGTAATCAGCCCCAGCATTTT
TRBJ1-1 NA NA 13 TRBV5-1 CASSFKGSGEAFF TGCGCCAGCAGCTTTAAGGGGTCTGGTGAAGCTTTCTTT
TRBJ1-5 NA NA 14 TRBV2 CASSIQGSNQPQHF TGTGCCAGCAGTATTCAGGGTTCCAATCAGCCCCAGCATTTT
TRBJ2-6 NA NA 15 TRBV7-6 CASSTDSSGANVLTF TGTGCCAGCAGCACCGACAGCTCTGGGGCCAACGTCCTGACTTTC
TRBJ2-4 NA NA 15 TRBV18 CASSPRGRSENIQYF TGTGCCAGCTCCCCTAGGGGCCGGAGCGAAAACATTCAGTACTTC
TRBJ2-5 few NA 17 TRBV30 CAWSGQRVSNKEGTQYF TGTGCCTGGAGTGGTCAGCGGGTATCGAATAAAGAAGGGACCCAGTACTTC
TRBJ2-7 NA TRBD2 16 TRBV7-9 CASSLAGREGFYEQYF TGTGCCAGCAGCTTAGCCGGGCGGGAGGGATTCTACGAGCAGTACTTC
TRBJ2-7 NA NA 13 TRBV29-1 CSVGASISYEQYF TGCAGCGTTGGGGCATCAATATCCTACGAGCAGTACTTC
TRBJ2-7 few TRBD1 15 TRBV28 CASSSSGTGRYEQYF TGTGCCAGCAGTAGCTCCGGGACAGGACGCTACGAGCAGTACTTC
TRBJ2-7 NA TRBD1 12 TRBV2 CASMGQSYEQYF TGTGCCAGCATGGGACAGAGCTACGAGCAGTACTTC
TRBJ2-1 NA NA 12 TRBV11-2 CASSGGVHEQFF TGTGCCAGCTCCGGAGGGGTGCATGAGCAGTTCTTC
TRBJ2-3 NA NA 15 TRBV5-1 CASSLRPSEIDTQYF TGCGCCAGCAGCTTAAGACCCAGCGAGATAGATACGCAGTATTTT
TRBJ2-7 few TRBD1 14 TRBV30 CAWRPRDRVYEQYF TGTGCCTGGAGGCCTCGGGACAGGGTCTACGAGCAGTACTTC
TRBJ2-7 NA NA 19 TRBV23-1 CASSQTGTLTGQPLYEQYF TGCGCCAGCAGTCAGACTGGGACGTTGACAGGACAACCTCTCTACGAGCAGTACTTC
TRBJ2-5 few TRBD1 17 TRBV5-1 CASSPRRDRGGQETQYF TGCGCCAGCAGCCCCCGCCGGGACAGGGGTGGCCAAGAGACCCAGTACTTC
TRBJ2-2 NA NA 14 TRBV19 CARRRGGITGELFF TGTGCCAGAAGAAGAGGGGGTATTACCGGGGAGCTGTTTTTT
TRBJ1-2 few NA 17 TRBV9 CASSAEDRFRGDYGYTF TGTGCCAGCAGCGCCGAGGACAGATTCCGTGGAGACTATGGCTACACCTTC
TRBJ2-7 NA NA 12 TRBV7-2 CASSAGLGEQYF TGTGCCAGCAGCGCGGGGCTCGGCGAGCAGTACTTC
TRBJ2-2 NA NA 12 TRBV5-1 CASNRPPGELFF TGCGCCAGCAACAGGCCGCCCGGGGAGCTGTTTTTT
TRBJ2-3 few NA 15 TRBV23-1 CASSQWGLRTDTQYF TGCGCCAGCAGTCAATGGGGGCTTCGCACAGATACGCAGTATTTT
TRBJ2-1 few NA 14 TRBV5-4 CASSLGLTIDEQFF TGTGCCAGCAGCTTGGGGCTCACCATCGATGAGCAGTTCTTC
TRBJ1-5 NA NA 12 TRBV6-5 CASGGWDQPQHF TGTGCCAGCGGGGGGTGGGATCAGCCCCAGCATTTT
TRBJ1-4 few TRBD1 16 TRBV9 CASSKRTGAYNEKLFF TGTGCCAGCAGCAAGCGGACAGGGGCCTATAATGAAAAACTGTTTTTT